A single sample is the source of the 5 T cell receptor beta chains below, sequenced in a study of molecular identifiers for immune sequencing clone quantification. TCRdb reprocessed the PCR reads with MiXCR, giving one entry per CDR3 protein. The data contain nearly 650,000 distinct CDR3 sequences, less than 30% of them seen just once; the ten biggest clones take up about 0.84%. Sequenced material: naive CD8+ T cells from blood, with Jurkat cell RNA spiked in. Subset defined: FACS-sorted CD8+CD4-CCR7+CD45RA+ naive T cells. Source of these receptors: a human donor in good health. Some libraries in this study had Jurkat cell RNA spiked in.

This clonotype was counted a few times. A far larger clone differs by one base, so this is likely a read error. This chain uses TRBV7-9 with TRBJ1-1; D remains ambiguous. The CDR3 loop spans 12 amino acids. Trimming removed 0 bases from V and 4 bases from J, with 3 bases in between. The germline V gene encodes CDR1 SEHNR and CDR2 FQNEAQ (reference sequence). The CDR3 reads CASSLAITEAFF. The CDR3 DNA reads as TGTGCCAGCAGCTTAGCCATCACTGAAGCTTTCTTT.

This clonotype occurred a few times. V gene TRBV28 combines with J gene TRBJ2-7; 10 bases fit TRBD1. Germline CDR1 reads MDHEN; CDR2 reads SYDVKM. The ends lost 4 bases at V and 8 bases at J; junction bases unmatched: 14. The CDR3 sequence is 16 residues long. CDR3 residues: CASSSPGTGELIKQYF. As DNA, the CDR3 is TGTGCCAGCAGTTCCCCCGGGACAGGGGAGCTTATAAAGCAGTACTTC.

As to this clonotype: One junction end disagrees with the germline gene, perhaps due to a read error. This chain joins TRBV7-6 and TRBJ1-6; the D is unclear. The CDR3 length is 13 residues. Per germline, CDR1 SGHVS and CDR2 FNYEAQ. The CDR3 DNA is TGTGCCAGCAGCTTAGATAAGATTTCACGCCTCCACTTT. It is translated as CASSLDKISRLHF.

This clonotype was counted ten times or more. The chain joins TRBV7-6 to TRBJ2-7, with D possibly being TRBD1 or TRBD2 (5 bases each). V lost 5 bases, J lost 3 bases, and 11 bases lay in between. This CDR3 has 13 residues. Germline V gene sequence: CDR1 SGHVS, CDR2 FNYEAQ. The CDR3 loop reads CASSMGTGYEQYF. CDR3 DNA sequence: TGTGCCAGCAGCATGGGGACGGGCTACGAGCAGTACTTC.

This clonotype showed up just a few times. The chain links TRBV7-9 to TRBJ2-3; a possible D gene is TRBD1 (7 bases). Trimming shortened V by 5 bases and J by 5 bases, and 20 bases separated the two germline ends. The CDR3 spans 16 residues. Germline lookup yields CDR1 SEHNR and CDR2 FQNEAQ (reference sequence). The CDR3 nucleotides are TGTGCCAGCAGCCCCTATCAGGGGGGCGAGGGAGATACGCAGTATTTT. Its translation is CASSPYQGGEGDTQYF.